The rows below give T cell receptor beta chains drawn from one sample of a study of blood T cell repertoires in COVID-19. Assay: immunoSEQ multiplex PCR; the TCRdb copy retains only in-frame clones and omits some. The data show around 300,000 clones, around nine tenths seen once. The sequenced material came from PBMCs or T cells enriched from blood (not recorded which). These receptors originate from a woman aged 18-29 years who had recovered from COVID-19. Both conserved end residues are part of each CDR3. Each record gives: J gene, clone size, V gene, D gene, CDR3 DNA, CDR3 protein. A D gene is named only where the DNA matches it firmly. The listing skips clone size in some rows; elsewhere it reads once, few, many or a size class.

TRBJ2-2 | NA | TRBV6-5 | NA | TGTGCCAGCAGTTACTGGACACCGCCGAACACCGGGGAGCTGTTTTTT | CASSYWTPPNTGELFF
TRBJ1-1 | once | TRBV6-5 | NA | TGTGCCAGCAGTTACGATGTGGTTCAGGGCACTGAAGCTTTCTTT | CASSYDVVQGTEAFF
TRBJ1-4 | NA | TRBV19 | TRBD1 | TGTGCCAGTACTCGACAGGGAGTCCCAACTAATGAAAAACTGTTTTTT | CASTRQGVPTNEKLFF
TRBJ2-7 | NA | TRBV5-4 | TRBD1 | TGTGCCAGCAGCTTGGGGGACAGGGTGGACTATGGGTACGAGCAGTACTTC | CASSLGDRVDYGYEQYF
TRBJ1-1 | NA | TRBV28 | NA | TGTGCCAGCAGTTTCGTAGGGGGCACTGAAGCTTTCTTT | CASSFVGGTEAFF
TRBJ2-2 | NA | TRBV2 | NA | TGTGCCAGCAGTGAACAGGGGCACACCGGGGAGCTGTTTTTT | CASSEQGHTGELFF
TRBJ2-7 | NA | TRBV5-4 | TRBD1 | TGTGCCAGCAGCCCCGGGACAGAGAGGTGGGAGCAGTACTTC | CASSPGTERWEQYF
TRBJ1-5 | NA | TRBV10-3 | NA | TGTGCCATCAGTGAGCTGGGACCGGGAGACCAGCCCCAGCATTTT | CAISELGPGDQPQHF
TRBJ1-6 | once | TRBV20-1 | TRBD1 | TGCAGTGCCAGTGACAGGGGCCGGTCACCCCTCCACTTT | CSASDRGRSPLHF
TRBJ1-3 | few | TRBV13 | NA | TGTGCCAGCAGCTTAGGCCGGGGAAACACCATATATTTT | CASSLGRGNTIYF
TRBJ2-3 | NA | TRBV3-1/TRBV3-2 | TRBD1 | TGTGCCAGCAGCCAAGTGACAGGGCCACGGACAGATACGCAGTATTTT | CASSQVTGPRTDTQYF
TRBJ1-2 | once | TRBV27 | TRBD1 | TGTGCCAGCAGCGCCCAGGGGGCGAATGGCTACACCTTC | CASSAQGANGYTF
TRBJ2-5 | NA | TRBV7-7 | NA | TGTGCCAGCAGCTCGGACGCCGGCACGGGGGAGACCCAGTACTTC | CASSSDAGTGETQYF
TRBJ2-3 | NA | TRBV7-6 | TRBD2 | TGTGCCAGCAGCTTAGAAATAGCGGGGGGCCTCACAGATACGCAGTATTTT | CASSLEIAGGLTDTQYF
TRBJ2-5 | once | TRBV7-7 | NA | TGTGCCAGCAGCTTCGTCTACCAAGAGACCCAGTACTTC | CASSFVYQETQYF
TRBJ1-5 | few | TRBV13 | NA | TGTGCCAGCAGCTTAAATCGAGCGATCAATAGCAATCAGCCCCAGCATTTT | CASSLNRAINSNQPQHF
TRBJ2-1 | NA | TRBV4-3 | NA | TGCGCCAGCAGCCAAATGAGGATGAATGAGCAGTTCTTC | CASSQMRMNEQFF
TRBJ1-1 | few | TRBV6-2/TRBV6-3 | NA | TGTGCCAGCACCCCTCTGAAGGGTTCCTTGGGAGTACGCGCTGAAGCTTTCTTT | CASTPLKGSLGVRAEAFF
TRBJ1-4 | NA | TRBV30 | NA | TGTGCCTGGAGTGTATATGGATCGGGCCGGGGTGAAAAACTGTTTTTT | CAWSVYGSGRGEKLFF
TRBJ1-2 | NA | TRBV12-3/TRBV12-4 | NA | TGTGCCAGCAGTTTAGGAGCTAACTATGGCTACACCTTC | CASSLGANYGYTF
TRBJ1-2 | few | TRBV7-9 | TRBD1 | TGTGCCAGCAGCTCACCGGACAGGGGGCCTGGCTACACCTTC | CASSSPDRGPGYTF
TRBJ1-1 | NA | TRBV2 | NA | TGTGCCACAGCCGGGACTGAAGCTTTCTTT | CATAGTEAFF
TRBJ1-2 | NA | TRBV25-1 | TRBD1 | TGTGCCAGCAGTGAGATCGTAGGACAGGGGGCTAACTATGGCTACACCTTC | CASSEIVGQGANYGYTF
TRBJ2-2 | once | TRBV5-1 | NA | TGCGCCAGCAGGCCCCTCGGAGGGGGGGGCTCCGGGGAGCTGTTTTTT | CASRPLGGGGSGELFF
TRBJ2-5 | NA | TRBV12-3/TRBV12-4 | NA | TGTGCCAGTAGACAGCGAGAGACCCAGTACTTC | CASRQRETQYF
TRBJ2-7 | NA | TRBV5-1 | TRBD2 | TGCGCCAGCAGCTTGGCTCTAGCGGGGGCCTTCTCCTACGAGCAGTACTTC | CASSLALAGAFSYEQYF
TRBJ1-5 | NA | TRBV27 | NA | TGTGCCAGCAGTTTATCAGTGGGCGTTATAGGTCTCCAGCCCCAGCATTTT | CASSLSVGVIGLQPQHF
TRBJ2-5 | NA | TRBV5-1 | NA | TGCGCCAGCAGCTTGGGTATTAGCGGAGTAAACCAAGAGACCCAGTACTTC | CASSLGISGVNQETQYF
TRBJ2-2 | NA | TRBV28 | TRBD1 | TGTGCCAGCAGCCCCCCTCCGGGACAGGTTACCGGGGAGCTGTTTTTT | CASSPPPGQVTGELFF
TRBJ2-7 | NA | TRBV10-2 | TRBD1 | TGCGCCAGCAAAACGGGCAGGGGGCTCCCCTACGAGCAGTACTTC | CASKTGRGLPYEQYF
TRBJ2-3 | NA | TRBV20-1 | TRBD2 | TGCAGTGCTAGTATTAGCGGGAGAGGCTCAGATACGCAGTATTTT | CSASISGRGSDTQYF
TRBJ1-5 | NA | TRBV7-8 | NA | TGTGCCAGCAGCTTAGTAGCGGATAGCAATCAGCCCCAGCATTTT | CASSLVADSNQPQHF
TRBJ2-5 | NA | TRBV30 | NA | TGTGCCTGGAGCGCCGCACTAGAAGAGACCCAGTACTTC | CAWSAALEETQYF
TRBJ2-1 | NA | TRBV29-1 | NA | TGCAGCGTTGAAGAACAGGGCACCTTCTACAATGAGCAGTTCTTC | CSVEEQGTFYNEQFF
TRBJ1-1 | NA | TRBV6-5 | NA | TGTGCCAGCAGGCGGGCGACGGTGAACACTGAAGCTTTCTTT | CASRRATVNTEAFF
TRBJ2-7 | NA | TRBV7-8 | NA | TGTGCCAGCACCTTGGGCCGGAACTCCGCCTACGAGCAGTACTTC | CASTLGRNSAYEQYF
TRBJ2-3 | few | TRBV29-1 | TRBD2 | TGCAGCGTTGAGGGGGGGGAGTATAGGTTGGATACGCAGTATTTT | CSVEGGEYRLDTQYF
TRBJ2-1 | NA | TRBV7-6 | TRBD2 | TGTGCCAGCAGCCCAGACGCGGGAGGGTCTTATGAGCAGTTCTTC | CASSPDAGGSYEQFF
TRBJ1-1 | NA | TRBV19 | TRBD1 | TGTGCCAGTAGTATAAGGGACAGGGGGTCCGGCGGCACTGAAGCTTTCTTT | CASSIRDRGSGGTEAFF
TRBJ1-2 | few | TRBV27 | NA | TGTGCCAGCAGTCCCGTACTTTTTGCAGGTGGCTACACCTTC | CASSPVLFAGGYTF
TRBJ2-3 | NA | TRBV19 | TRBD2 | TGTGCCAGTAGTAGGGCACTAGCGGGGGGGACGAACACAGATACGCAGTATTTT | CASSRALAGGTNTDTQYF
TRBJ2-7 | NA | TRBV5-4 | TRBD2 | TGTGCCAGCAGCCAGGGGACTAGCGGGGGGCACCGCTCCTACGAGCAGTACTTC | CASSQGTSGGHRSYEQYF
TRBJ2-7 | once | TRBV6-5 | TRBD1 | TGTGCCAGCAGTTACGGGACAGGGGACTACGAGCAGTACTTC | CASSYGTGDYEQYF
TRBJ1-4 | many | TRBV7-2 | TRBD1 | TGTGCCAGCAGCGTAGGGACAGCCAGCCAGGCGGGTGAAAAACTGTTTTTT | CASSVGTASQAGEKLFF
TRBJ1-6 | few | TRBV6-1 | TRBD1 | TGTGCCAGCAGTGAAGTTTTCGGAGGGGGCGGATTCTCCTATAATTCACCCCTCCACTTT | CASSEVFGGGGFSYNSPLHF
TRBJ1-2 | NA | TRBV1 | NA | TGCACCATTCTAGCAGGGGATAGGGATGGCTACACCTTC | CTILAGDRDGYTF
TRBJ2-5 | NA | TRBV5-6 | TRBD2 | TGTGCCAGCAGCCTGTGGGCTAGCGGGGGGGACCAAGAGACCCAGTACTTC | CASSLWASGGDQETQYF
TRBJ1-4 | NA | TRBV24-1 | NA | TGTGCCACCAGTGATTTGCTAAGACAGATTAATGAAAAACTGTTTTTT | CATSDLLRQINEKLFF
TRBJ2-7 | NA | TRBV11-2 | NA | TGTGCCAGCAGTCCCGCGGGCAGCTCTTTGACCTACGAGCAGTACTTC | CASSPAGSSLTYEQYF
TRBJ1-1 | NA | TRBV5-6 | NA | TGTGCCAGCAGCCCTGGCGGGGTCACTGAAGCTTTCTTT | CASSPGGVTEAFF
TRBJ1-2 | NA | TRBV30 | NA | TGTGCCTGGACAGGGGAGGGTAGATACTATGGCTACACCTTC | CAWTGEGRYYGYTF
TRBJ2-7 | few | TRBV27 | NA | TGTGCCAGCAGGGTAGCAGCTAGCTCCTACGAGCAGTACTTC | CASRVAASSYEQYF
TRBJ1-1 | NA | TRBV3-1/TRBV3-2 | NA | TGTGCCAGCAGCCAAGATAGGAGATGGAACACTGAAGCTTTCTTT | CASSQDRRWNTEAFF
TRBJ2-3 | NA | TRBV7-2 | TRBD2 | TGTGCCAGCAGCCCCGGACTAGCTTTAGATACGCAGTATTTT | CASSPGLALDTQYF
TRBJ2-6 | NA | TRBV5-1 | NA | TGCGCCAGCAGCGCCAGCTCTGGGGCCAACGTCCTGACTTTC | CASSASSGANVLTF
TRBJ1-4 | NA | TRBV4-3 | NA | TGCGCCAGCAGCCCCTGGGGAGGGGATGAAAAACTGTTTTTT | CASSPWGGDEKLFF
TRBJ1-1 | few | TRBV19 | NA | TGTGCCAGTAGTATTGGAGCGCGGAACACTGAAGCTTTCTTT | CASSIGARNTEAFF